These 32 T cell receptor beta chains originate from one sample sequenced in a study of shared T cell receptors in the human thymus. Some clones are missing from TCRdb's copy, which holds only in-frame ones; the method was immunoSEQ multiplex PCR. The sample consists of hundreds of thousands of clones, more than 70% of them appearing once. These sequences were also reported in another study, on human thymus T cells.

Sequences were obtained from thymocytes. These receptors originate from a boy under two years old with a congenital heart defect.

The V call is TRBV27, the J call TRBJ1-5; D is perhaps TRBD1 (6 bases). The CDR3 length is 17 residues. V lost 5 bases to trimming and J lost 2 bases, with 19 bases between them. In germline, CDR1 is MNHEY, CDR2 SMNVEV (reference sequence). CDR3: CASSIRQAPLGNQPQHF. CDR3 coding DNA: TGTGCCAGCAGTATACGACAGGCGCCGCTTGGCAATCAGCCCCAGCATTTT.

The chain recombines TRBV4-3 with TRBJ2-2; a weak D match, TRBD1 (6 bases). The CDR3 loop spans 14 amino acids. V was pared by 1 base and J by 7 bases, with 10 bases between. CDR1 is LGHNA and CDR2 is YSLEER in the germline V gene. CDR3: CASSQVGARGELFF. CDR3 coding DNA: TGCGCCAGCAGCCAAGTGGGGGCGCGCGGGGAGCTGTTTTTT.

The rearrangement uses TRBV28 and TRBJ2-7; TRBD2 agrees at 12 bases. The CDR3 is made up of 18 amino acids. Germline CDR1 MDHEN, CDR2 SYDVKM. Trimming took 5 bases from V and 2 from J; bases not matched to a gene: 13. The CDR3 DNA is TGTGCCAGCAGTAAACCCCCCGGGACTAGCGGGCGGGCCTACGAGCAGTACTTC. Translated, it gives CASSKPPGTSGRAYEQYF.

J is TRBJ2-7 and V is TRBV4-3; TRBD2 agrees at 9 bases. Germline V gene data show CDR1 as LGHNA and CDR2 as YSLEER. V lost 4 bases to trimming and J lost 0 bases; unmatched junction nucleotides: 4. This CDR3 comprises 15 residues. DNA of the CDR3: TGCGCCAGCAGCCGATCTAGCGGGGACTCCTACGAGCAGTACTTC. Translating gives CASSRSSGDSYEQYF.

The chain has TRBV19 and TRBJ2-7, with 10 nucleotides matching TRBD2. CDR3 length: 16 amino acids. Trimming cost V 8 bases and J 1 base; bases outside gene matches: 11. The V gene's germline CDR1 is LNHDA and CDR2 SQIVND (reference sequence). The CDR3 here is CASCQRGGLRSYEQYF. The CDR3 bases are TGTGCCAGTTGCCAGCGGGGGGGCCTTAGATCCTACGAGCAGTACTTC.

The chain is built from TRBV18 and TRBJ2-7; 7 bases are shared with TRBD1. CDR3 length: 18 residues. Germline CDR1 reads KGHSH; CDR2 reads LQKENI. With 1 base clipped from V and 1 base from J, the junction kept 13 bases outside the gene matches. CDR3 loop: CASSPQGATTIPSYEQYF. The DNA of the CDR3 is TGTGCCAGCTCACCACAGGGGGCCACCACGATTCCTTCCTACGAGCAGTACTTC.

CDR3 loop: CASRSDGPLTGELFF. Written as DNA, the CDR3 is TGTGCCAGCAGAAGTGATGGCCCTTTGACCGGGGAGCTGTTTTTT. The chain uses TRBV11-2 and TRBJ2-2, with D unresolved. The CDR3 contains 15 residues. With 6 bases removed from V and 5 bases from J, the gap between germline ends came to 16 bases. In germline, CDR1 is SGHAT, CDR2 FQNNGV.

This clone came up a few times. This chain joins TRBV14 and TRBJ1-5, with no clear D. The V gene's germline CDR1 is SGHDN and CDR2 FVKESK. Between the trimmed V and J ends, which lost 4 bases and 3 bases, there was a span of 4 bases. This CDR3 has 12 amino acids. Written as DNA, the CDR3 is TGTGCCAGCAGCCTGGCCAATCAGCCCCAGCATTTT. It yields the protein CASSLANQPQHF.

This chain connects TRBV13 to TRBJ2-1, with a possible D match to TRBD2 (7 bases). This CDR3 region has 15 residues. Trimming took 3 bases from V and 3 from J, leaving 12 bases between them. Germline assignment: CDR1 PRHDT and CDR2 FYEKMQ (reference sequence). In DNA form, the CDR3 reads TGTGCCAGCAGCTTCGAAGCGGGACACTACAATGAGCAGTTCTTC. Translation: CASSFEAGHYNEQFF.

This chain connects TRBV9 to TRBJ2-1, with TRBD2 identical over 9 bases. This CDR3 contains 15 residues. Germline loops: CDR1 SGDLS, CDR2 YYNGEE. Losses at the gene ends were 3 bases for V and 7 bases for J; bases not matched to a gene: 8. The CDR3 region is CASSAGTSLGNEQFF. The CDR3 nucleotides read TGTGCCAGCAGCGCGGGGACTAGCTTGGGGAATGAGCAGTTCTTC.

This rearrangement joins TRBV6-1 to TRBJ1-2, with 7 positions matching TRBD1. This CDR3 has 14 residues. V was clipped by 7 bases and J by 8 bases; unmatched bases: 13. Germline assignment: CDR1 MNHNS and CDR2 SASEGT. The CDR3: CASNPSTGNGGYTF. The CDR3, as DNA: TGTGCCAGCAACCCTTCGACAGGGAACGGCGGCTACACCTTC.

This chain links TRBV5-6 with TRBJ2-1; TRBD1 matches at 10 bases. The germline gives CDR1 SGHDT, CDR2 YYEEEE. V gave up 4 bases and J gave up 6 bases; unmatched junction bases: 7. This CDR3 contains 15 residues. DNA of the CDR3: TGTGCCAGCAGCCTGGGGACAGGGGTGCGCAATGAGCAGTTCTTC. Translation gives CASSLGTGVRNEQFF. The full variable domain, with the rest looked up from reference TRBV5-6 and TRBJ2-1, is DAGVTQSPTHLIKTRGQQVTLRCSPKSGHDTVSWYQQALGQGPQFIFQYYEEEERQRGNFPDRFSGHQFPNYSSELNVNALLLGDSALYLCASSLGTGVRNEQFFGPGTRLTVL.

This chain uses TRBV29-1 with TRBJ2-1; 9 bases fit TRBD1. Germline V gene lookup returns CDR1 SQVTM and CDR2 ANQGSEA. The J segment lost 5 bases and the V segment lost 6 bases, leaving 11 bases of the junction unmatched. The CDR3 contains 15 residues. CDR3 DNA sequence: TGCAGCGTGGACTGTCGGGACAGGGCAAACAATGAGCAGTTCTTC. This gives the protein CSVDCRDRANNEQFF.

The chain carries TRBV7-2 and TRBJ1-2; D possibly corresponds to TRBD1 (6 bases). The CDR3 is 11 residues long. Germline CDR1 is SGHTA and CDR2 is FQGNSA. The germline V and J ends were trimmed by 5 bases and 7 bases, with 8 bases remaining between them. CDR3: CASSKGGGYTF. CDR3 nucleotide sequence: TGTGCCAGCAGCAAAGGGGGTGGCTACACCTTC.

This clone came up once. The V gene is TRBV7-9, the J gene TRBJ2-7; 8 nucleotides line up with TRBD1. CDR1 and CDR2 (germline): SEHNR, FQNEAQ (reference sequence). The V gene end was trimmed by 3 bases and the J gene end by 3 bases; junction bases not matched to a gene: 19. The CDR3 totals 19 residues. CDR3 bases: TGTGCCAGCAGCTTGTGTTGGACAGGGCCCCGTCTCCCCTGCTACGAGCAGTACTTC. The encoded protein is CASSLCWTGPRLPCYEQYF.

This clone showed up just once. The V gene is TRBV4-1, the J gene TRBJ2-1; 8 nucleotides line up with TRBD2. The trim removed 0 bases at V and 4 bases at J, leaving 5 bases unmatched. Germline CDR1 and CDR2: MGHRA and YSYEKL. The CDR3 is 16 residues long. As DNA, the CDR3 is TGCGCCAGCAGCCAAGAACCGAGCGGGAGTTACAATGAGCAGTTCTTC. This translates into CASSQEPSGSYNEQFF.

The chain recombines TRBV7-3 with TRBJ2-1; maybe TRBD1 (6 bases). With 1 base removed from V and 9 bases from J, the gap between germline ends came to 19 bases. The CDR3 sequence is 16 residues long. Germline CDR1 SGHTA, CDR2 FQGTGA. The CDR3 reads CASSLNKSQGKGEQFF. CDR3 nucleotides: TGTGCCAGCAGCTTAAATAAATCGCAGGGGAAGGGTGAGCAGTTCTTC.

The chain has TRBV27 and TRBJ1-1; TRBD1 is a possible D gene (5 bases). CDR3 length equals 15 residues. Germline loops: CDR1 MNHEY, CDR2 SMNVEV (reference sequence). V shed 0 bases and J shed 0 bases, with 8 bases lying between them. The CDR3 spells CASSLSQGLNTEAFF. The CDR3 nucleotides are TGTGCCAGCAGTTTATCGCAGGGTCTGAACACTGAAGCTTTCTTT.

The CDR3 DNA is TGTGCCAGCGACATGTGGGTCGGGGTCAGCCAGCCCCAGCATTTT. It is translated as CASDMWVGVSQPQHF. The chain carries TRBV28 and TRBJ1-5; D gene unclear. Germline-derived CDR1 and CDR2 are MDHEN and SYDVKM. Trimming pared 8 bases from V and 7 bases from J, leaving 21 bases between. CDR3 length equals 15 residues. The full variable domain, completed using reference TRBV28 and TRBJ1-5, is DVKVTQSSRYLVKRTGEKVFLECVQDMDHENMFWYRQDPGLGLRLIYFSYDVKMKEKGDIPEGYSVSREKKERFSLILESASTNQTSMYLCASDMWVGVSQPQHFGDGTRLSIL.

The V and J genes are TRBV19 and TRBJ1-2, with 7 bases lining up with TRBD1. V lost 5 bases and J lost 4; bases outside the gene matches: 4. From germline, CDR1 is LNHDA and CDR2 SQIVND (reference sequence). The CDR3 consists of 13 residues. The CDR3 coding sequence is TGTGCCAGTAGTTCGGGACAGATCTATGGCTACACCTTC. Encoded protein: CASSSGQIYGYTF.

The gene calls are TRBV14 and TRBJ2-7; TRBD1 matches 10 bases. V lost 3 bases to trimming and J lost 1 base; unmatched junction nucleotides: 3. Germline CDR1 SGHDN, CDR2 FVKESK. The CDR3 contains 15 residues. Here the CDR3 reads CASSQGDRGSYEQYF. The CDR3, as DNA: TGTGCCAGCAGCCAGGGGGACAGGGGTTCCTACGAGCAGTACTTC.

The genes are TRBV29-1 and TRBJ1-1, with a weak D call TRBD1 (6 bases). The CDR3 is 17 amino acids. Germline lookup yields CDR1 SQVTM and CDR2 ANQGSEA. Deletions cut 2 bases from V and 5 bases from J, with 24 bases between. The CDR3 region has the DNA TGCAGCGTTGAAATAGGACCGACGGGGGGCGCATATACTGAAGCTTTCTTT. Protein sequence: CSVEIGPTGGAYTEAFF.

In this sample, this clone turned up a few times. V and J are TRBV28 and TRBJ2-4; 7 bases align to TRBD2. Trimming took 7 bases from V and 0 from J; bases not matched to a gene: 9. Germline CDR1 MDHEN, CDR2 SYDVKM. There are 16 residues in the CDR3. DNA for the CDR3: TGTGCCAGCACCTCCGGGGGGACCCTAGCCAAAAACATTCAGTACTTC. It translates to CASTSGGTLAKNIQYF.

This chain connects TRBV7-2 to TRBJ2-7; D is possibly TRBD2 (6 bases). V lost 1 base to trimming and J lost 1 base, with 20 bases between them. The CDR3 has 18 residues. Germline-derived CDR1 and CDR2 are SGHTA and FQGNSA. This CDR3 reads CASSLEVGTCGISYEQYF. CDR3 nucleotides: TGTGCCAGCAGCTTAGAGGTGGGGACTTGCGGGATTTCCTACGAGCAGTACTTC.

This rearrangement joins TRBV5-6 to TRBJ2-7, with 9 bases matching TRBD2. V trimming: 3 bases; J trimming: 3 bases; junction bases outside the gene matches: 10. CDR1 and CDR2 from the germline V gene are SGHDT and YYEEEE. CDR3 length: 16 amino acids. CDR3 coding DNA: TGTGCCAGCAGCTCCTATCGGGGACTAGCCGGCTACGAGCAGTACTTC. It translates to CASSSYRGLAGYEQYF.

V usage is TRBV14 and J usage is TRBJ1-3; 7 nucleotides agree with TRBD1. The CDR3 is 18 residues long. The germline gives CDR1 SGHDN, CDR2 FVKESK. V shed 1 base and J 0 bases; nucleotides not matched to a gene: 9. The CDR3 DNA is TGTGCCAGCAGCCAAGCGGGCAGGGGGTTATACTCTGGAAACACCATATATTTT. Its protein product is CASSQAGRGLYSGNTIYF.

The rearrangement joins TRBV10-1 to TRBJ2-3; 15 bases line up with TRBD2. V gave up 4 bases and J gave up 4 bases; unmatched junction bases: 6. The V gene's germline CDR1 is WNHNN and CDR2 SYGVQD (reference sequence). The CDR3 covers 17 residues. CDR3 sequence reads: CASSAGTSGRNPDTQYF. The CDR3 DNA sequence: TGCGCCAGCAGTGCCGGGACTAGCGGGAGGAATCCAGATACGCAGTATTTT.

On this clone: Other DNA sequences within the sample encode an identical CDR3. The chain recombines TRBV4-3 with TRBJ2-3, with D unresolved. In germline, CDR1 is LGHNA, CDR2 YSLEER. V was trimmed by 0 bases and J by 2 bases, leaving 12 bases between them. The CDR3 spans 16 residues. The CDR3 nucleotides are TGCGCCAGCAGCCAAGATCCTCGAGGCTTCACAGATACGCAGTATTTT. It translates to CASSQDPRGFTDTQYF.

This clone appeared a few times. V gene TRBV6-1 combines with J gene TRBJ2-1; 10 positions agree with TRBD2. The V gene's germline CDR1 is MNHNS and CDR2 SASEGT. V shed 4 bases and J 6 bases; nucleotides not matched to a gene: 21. CDR3 length: 20 amino acids. The CDR3 sequence is CASSGRGRGVGLAGVNEQFF. CDR3 nucleotides: TGTGCCAGCAGTGGGCGGGGTAGGGGGGTCGGGCTAGCGGGAGTCAATGAGCAGTTCTTC.

V gene TRBV18 combines with J gene TRBJ2-7; weak D call: TRBD1 (6 bases). This CDR3 spans 15 amino acids. Trimming stripped 2 bases from V and 4 bases from J, with 15 bases between. Per the germline V gene, CDR1 is KGHSH and CDR2 is LQKENI. The CDR3 loop is CASSPRDNYWYEQYF. The DNA of the CDR3 is TGTGCCAGCTCACCAAGGGACAACTACTGGTACGAGCAGTACTTC.

This clone was seen once. The V and J genes are TRBV7-9 and TRBJ1-1; 7 positions agree with TRBD1. Trimming removed 5 bases from V and 1 base from J; junction bases left unmatched: 7. CDR3 length: 15 amino acids. The germline V gene has CDR1 SEHNR and CDR2 FQNEAQ (reference sequence). CDR3 in amino acids: CASSRRRDRNTEAFF. The DNA for the CDR3 is TGTGCCAGCAGCCGTAGGAGGGACAGGAACACTGAAGCTTTCTTT.

The genes are TRBV7-8 and TRBJ1-1; 7 bases align to TRBD1. V lost 2 bases and J lost 3; bases outside the gene matches: 9. The CDR3 totals 16 residues. Germline V gene lookup returns CDR1 SGHVS and CDR2 FQNEAQ. The CDR3 region is CASSLPSTGSYTEAFF. For the CDR3, the DNA is TGTGCCAGCAGCTTACCCTCGACAGGGAGTTACACTGAAGCTTTCTTT.